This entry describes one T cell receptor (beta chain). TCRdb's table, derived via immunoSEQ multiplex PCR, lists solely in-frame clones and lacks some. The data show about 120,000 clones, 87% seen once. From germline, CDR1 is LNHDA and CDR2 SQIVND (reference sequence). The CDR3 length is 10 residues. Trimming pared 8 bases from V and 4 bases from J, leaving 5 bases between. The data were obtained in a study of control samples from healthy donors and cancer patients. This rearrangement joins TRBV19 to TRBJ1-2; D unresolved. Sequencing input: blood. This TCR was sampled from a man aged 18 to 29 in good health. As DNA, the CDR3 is TGTGCCAGTTACGCCTATGGCTACACCTTC. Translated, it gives CASYAYGYTF.